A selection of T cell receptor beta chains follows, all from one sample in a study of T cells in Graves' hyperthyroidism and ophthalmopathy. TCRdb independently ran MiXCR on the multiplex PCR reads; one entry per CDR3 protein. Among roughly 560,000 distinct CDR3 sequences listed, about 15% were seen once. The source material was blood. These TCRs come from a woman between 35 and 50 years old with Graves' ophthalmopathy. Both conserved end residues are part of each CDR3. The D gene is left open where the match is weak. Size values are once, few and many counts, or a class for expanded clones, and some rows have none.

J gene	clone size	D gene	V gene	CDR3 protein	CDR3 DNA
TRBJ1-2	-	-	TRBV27	CASGGQPSGAPNYGYTF	TGTGCCAGCGGGGGGCAGCCAAGTGGTGCTCCAAACTATGGCTACACCTTC
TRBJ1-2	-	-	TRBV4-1	CASSQAAGPEFMRGYTF	TGCGCCAGCAGCCAAGCCGCGGGACCGGAATTTATGCGTGGCTACACCTTC
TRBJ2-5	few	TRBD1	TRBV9	CASSVGDRGQETQYF	TGTGCCAGCAGCGTAGGGGACAGGGGGCAAGAGACCCAGTACTTC
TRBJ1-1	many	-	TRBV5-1	CASTPGGNTEAFF	TGTGCCAGCACCCCGGGAGGGAACACTGAAGCTTTCTTT
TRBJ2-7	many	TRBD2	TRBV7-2	CASSHPSRLAGGPDDEQYF	TGTGCCAGCAGCCACCCCAGTCGGCTAGCGGGAGGGCCGGACGACGAGCAGTACTTC
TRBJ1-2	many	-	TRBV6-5	CASSPRGRGYTF	TGTGCCAGCAGTCCCCGGGGGAGGGGCTACACCTTC
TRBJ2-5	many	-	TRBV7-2	CASSEAGGLPQKTQYF	TGTGCCAGCAGCGAGGCAGGAGGACTCCCCCAAAAGACCCAGTACTTC
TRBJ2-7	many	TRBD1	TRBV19	CASSITTGANEQYF	TGTGCCAGTAGTATCACGACAGGGGCGAACGAGCAGTACTTC
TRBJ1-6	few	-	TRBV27	CASSLKGENSPLHF	TGTGCCAGCAGTTTAAAGGGGGAAAATTCACCCCTCCACTTT
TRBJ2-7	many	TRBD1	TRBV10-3	CAISEGDRVYEQYF	TGTGCCATCAGTGAGGGGGACAGGGTATACGAGCAGTACTTC
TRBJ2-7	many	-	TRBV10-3	CAISDKMASRQGLPSYEQYF	TGTGCCATCAGTGACAAAATGGCTAGTCGACAAGGACTACCCTCCTACGAGCAGTACTTC
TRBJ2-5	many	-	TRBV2	CASSRRMSSKETQYF	TGTGCCAGCAGTCGCAGGATGTCTAGCAAAGAGACCCAGTACTTC
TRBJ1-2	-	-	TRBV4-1	CASSQEARAVLYGYTF	TGCGCCAGCAGCCAAGAAGCTCGAGCAGTTCTCTATGGCTACACCTTC
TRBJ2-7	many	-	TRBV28	CASRSDSYEQYF	TGTGCCAGCAGAAGCGACTCCTACGAGCAGTACTTC
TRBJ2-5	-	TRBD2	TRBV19	CASRLAGGPSETQYF	TGTGCCAGTAGGCTAGCGGGAGGGCCGTCAGAGACCCAGTACTTC
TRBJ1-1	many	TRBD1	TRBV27	CASSFHRGYEAFF	TGTGCCAGCAGTTTCCACAGGGGTTACGAAGCTTTCTTT
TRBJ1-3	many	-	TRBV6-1	CASSDAGNTIYF	TGTGCCAGCAGTGACGCGGGAAACACCATATATTTT
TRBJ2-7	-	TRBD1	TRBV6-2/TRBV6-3	CASSYSRTGRNEQYF	TGTGCCAGCAGTTACTCCCGGACAGGTAGGAACGAGCAGTACTTC
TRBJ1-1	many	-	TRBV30	CAWSVSPWAFF	TGTGCCTGGAGTGTGTCGCCGTGGGCTTTCTTT
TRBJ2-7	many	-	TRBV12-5	CASVGGADYEQYF	TGTGCTAGTGTAGGCGGGGCGGACTACGAGCAGTACTTC
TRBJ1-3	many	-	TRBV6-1	CASSGTSSGNTIYF	TGTGCCAGCAGTGGTACAAGCTCTGGAAACACCATATATTTT
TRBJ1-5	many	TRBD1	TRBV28	CASKRTGIQPQHF	TGTGCCAGCAAGAGGACAGGGATTCAGCCCCAGCATTTT
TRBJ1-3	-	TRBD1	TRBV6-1	CASSPDRGLTSRNTIYF	TGTGCCAGCAGTCCCGACAGGGGACTCACCTCTAGGAACACCATATATTTT
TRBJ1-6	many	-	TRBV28	CASSLFVNSPLHF	TGTGCCAGCAGTTTATTCGTAAATTCACCCCTCCACTTT
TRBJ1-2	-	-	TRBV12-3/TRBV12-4	CASSHARVRNYGYTF	TGTGCCAGCAGTCATGCCAGGGTACGGAACTATGGCTACACCTTC
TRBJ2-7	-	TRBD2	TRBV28	CASSLISAGGPGYF	TGTGCCAGCAGTTTAATCTCAGCGGGAGGGCCAGGGTACTTC
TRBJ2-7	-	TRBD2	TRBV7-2	CASSARLASPEQYF	TGTGCCAGCAGCGCCCGACTAGCCTCCCCCGAGCAGTACTTC
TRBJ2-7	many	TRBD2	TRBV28	CASSSHAGLADYEQYF	TGTGCCAGCAGTTCCCACGCGGGACTAGCGGATTACGAGCAGTACTTC
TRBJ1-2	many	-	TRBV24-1	CATSDAGAGYTF	TGTGCCACCAGTGATGCAGGGGCTGGCTACACCTTC
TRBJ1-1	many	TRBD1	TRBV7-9	CASSHRTGNTEAFF	TGTGCCAGCAGCCACAGGACAGGGAACACTGAAGCTTTCTTT
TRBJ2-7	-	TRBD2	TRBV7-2	CASTRSSGLYEQYF	TGTGCCAGCACCCGTTCTAGCGGACTCTACGAGCAGTACTTC
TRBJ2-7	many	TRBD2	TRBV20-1	CSAGTSGRGEQYF	TGCAGTGCTGGGACTAGCGGGAGAGGTGAGCAGTACTTC
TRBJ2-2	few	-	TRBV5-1	CASSWPQNTGELFF	TGCGCCAGCAGTTGGCCCCAAAACACCGGGGAGCTGTTTTTT
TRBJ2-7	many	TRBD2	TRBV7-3	CASSLTSGTMGEQYF	TGTGCCAGCAGCCTGACTAGCGGGACCATGGGAGAGCAGTACTTC
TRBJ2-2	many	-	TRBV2	CASMVLLNTGELFF	TGTGCCAGCATGGTACTCTTGAACACCGGGGAGCTGTTTTTT